Listed below are T cell receptor beta chains from one sample, sequenced in a study of blood T cell repertoires in COVID-19. Some clones are missing from TCRdb's copy, which holds only in-frame ones; the method was immunoSEQ multiplex PCR. The data contain about 310,000 clones, over 75% of them seen just once; the ten biggest clones take up 1%. The source material was peripheral blood. The receptors shown here come from a man aged 45 to 65 with active or convalescent COVID-19. Both conserved end residues are part of each CDR3. D genes are given only for firm matches. Clone sizes are given selectively: once, few, many, or a class where the clone is expanded.

j_gene: TRBJ1-1; v_gene: TRBV2; abundance: NA; d_gene: NA; CDR3aa: CASSQNTNTEAFF; CDR3nt: TGTGCCAGCAGCCAAAACACAAACACTGAAGCTTTCTTT
j_gene: TRBJ2-5; v_gene: TRBV29-1; abundance: NA; d_gene: NA; CDR3aa: CSGNTGSETQYF; CDR3nt: TGCAGCGGGAATACAGGGAGCGAGACCCAGTACTTC
j_gene: TRBJ2-2; v_gene: TRBV18; abundance: NA; d_gene: TRBD1; CDR3aa: CASSPQGALMTGELFF; CDR3nt: TGTGCCAGCTCACCACAGGGGGCGTTAATGACCGGGGAGCTGTTTTTT
j_gene: TRBJ2-1; v_gene: TRBV28; abundance: NA; d_gene: TRBD2; CDR3aa: CASSLVAGGGNEQFF; CDR3nt: TGTGCCAGCAGTTTGGTAGCGGGAGGAGGGAATGAGCAGTTCTTC
j_gene: TRBJ2-1; v_gene: TRBV29-1; abundance: NA; d_gene: NA; CDR3aa: CSVRSGSHREQFF; CDR3nt: TGCAGCGTTAGGTCAGGATCCCATCGTGAGCAGTTCTTC
j_gene: TRBJ2-2; v_gene: TRBV5-4; abundance: NA; d_gene: NA; CDR3aa: CASKRGRVMNTGELFF; CDR3nt: TGTGCCAGCAAAAGAGGCAGGGTAATGAACACCGGGGAGCTGTTTTTT
j_gene: TRBJ2-7; v_gene: TRBV5-4; abundance: NA; d_gene: TRBD1; CDR3aa: CASSFGGTGTYEQYF; CDR3nt: TGTGCCAGCAGCTTTGGTGGGACAGGAACCTACGAGCAGTACTTC
j_gene: TRBJ2-5; v_gene: TRBV30; abundance: NA; d_gene: TRBD2; CDR3aa: CAWRKPAGGETQYF; CDR3nt: TGTGCCTGGAGGAAACCAGCGGGGGGTGAGACCCAGTACTTC
j_gene: TRBJ1-2; v_gene: TRBV25-1; abundance: NA; d_gene: NA; CDR3aa: CASSLMDIDLYGYTF; CDR3nt: TGTGCCAGCAGTTTAATGGACATCGACTTATATGGCTACACCTTC
j_gene: TRBJ1-5; v_gene: TRBV28; abundance: NA; d_gene: NA; CDR3aa: CASSRDTTNQPQHF; CDR3nt: TGTGCCAGCAGTCGGGACACCACCAATCAGCCCCAGCATTTT
j_gene: TRBJ2-7; v_gene: TRBV19; abundance: NA; d_gene: TRBD1; CDR3aa: CASNPGQGIYEQYF; CDR3nt: TGTGCCAGTAATCCGGGACAGGGGATCTACGAGCAGTACTTC
j_gene: TRBJ1-4; v_gene: TRBV7-6; abundance: NA; d_gene: NA; CDR3aa: CASSETDRYNEKLFF; CDR3nt: TGTGCCAGCAGTGAAACGGACAGATATAATGAAAAACTGTTTTTT
j_gene: TRBJ1-1; v_gene: TRBV30; abundance: NA; d_gene: TRBD1; CDR3aa: CACPGQGMNTEAFF; CDR3nt: TGTGCCTGCCCCGGACAGGGGATGAACACTGAAGCTTTCTTT
j_gene: TRBJ2-7; v_gene: TRBV3-1/TRBV3-2; abundance: NA; d_gene: TRBD1; CDR3aa: CASSQLDRAHEQYF; CDR3nt: TGTGCCAGCAGCCAGCTCGACAGGGCCCACGAGCAGTACTTC
j_gene: TRBJ2-7; v_gene: TRBV5-1; abundance: few; d_gene: TRBD2; CDR3aa: CASSLDHPGSGAQYF; CDR3nt: TGCGCCAGCAGCTTGGATCATCCGGGTAGCGGGGCTCAGTACTTC
j_gene: TRBJ2-7; v_gene: TRBV5-1; abundance: NA; d_gene: TRBD1; CDR3aa: CASSPSGQSYQQYF; CDR3nt: TGCGCCAGCAGCCCCTCGGGACAGTCCTACCAGCAGTACTTC
j_gene: TRBJ2-1; v_gene: TRBV11-2; abundance: NA; d_gene: TRBD1; CDR3aa: CASSKGQGSNEQFF; CDR3nt: TGTGCCAGCAGCAAAGGACAGGGGAGCAATGAGCAGTTCTTC
j_gene: TRBJ1-5; v_gene: TRBV10-3; abundance: once; d_gene: TRBD1; CDR3aa: CAISGHLVGTDSNQPQHF; CDR3nt: TGTGCCATCAGTGGCCATCTGGTCGGGACAGATAGCAATCAGCCCCAGCATTTT
j_gene: TRBJ2-3; v_gene: TRBV5-1; abundance: NA; d_gene: NA; CDR3aa: CASRGETDTQYF; CDR3nt: TGCGCCAGCAGGGGAGAGACAGATACGCAGTATTTT
j_gene: TRBJ2-7; v_gene: TRBV6-5; abundance: NA; d_gene: TRBD1; CDR3aa: CASSYPGQVTYEQYF; CDR3nt: TGTGCCAGCAGTTACCCGGGACAGGTAACCTACGAGCAGTACTTC
j_gene: TRBJ2-3; v_gene: TRBV11-2; abundance: NA; d_gene: NA; CDR3aa: CASSFPGTDTQYF; CDR3nt: TGTGCCAGCAGCTTCCCTGGCACAGATACGCAGTATTTT
j_gene: TRBJ2-2; v_gene: TRBV7-2; abundance: NA; d_gene: NA; CDR3aa: CASRRSGAGELFF; CDR3nt: TGTGCCAGCAGACGGTCAGGGGCCGGGGAGCTGTTTTTT
j_gene: TRBJ2-1; v_gene: TRBV5-1; abundance: NA; d_gene: TRBD2; CDR3aa: CASSFGLVSYNEQFF; CDR3nt: TGCGCCAGCAGCTTTGGACTAGTGAGCTACAATGAGCAGTTCTTC
j_gene: TRBJ1-1; v_gene: TRBV7-6; abundance: once; d_gene: NA; CDR3aa: CASSLGGFAVGTEAFF; CDR3nt: TGTGCCAGCAGCTTGGGGGGGTTCGCTGTGGGGACTGAAGCTTTCTTT
j_gene: TRBJ1-1; v_gene: TRBV28; abundance: NA; d_gene: TRBD1; CDR3aa: CASSKGQGWEKGTEAFF; CDR3nt: TGTGCCAGCAGTAAAGGACAGGGTTGGGAAAAAGGCACTGAAGCTTTCTTT
j_gene: TRBJ2-7; v_gene: TRBV28; abundance: NA; d_gene: TRBD1; CDR3aa: CASSEGGQGPFYEQYF; CDR3nt: TGTGCCAGCAGTGAGGGGGGACAGGGGCCCTTCTACGAGCAGTACTTC
j_gene: TRBJ1-3; v_gene: TRBV30; abundance: NA; d_gene: NA; CDR3aa: CAWSTTGGNTIYF; CDR3nt: TGTGCCTGGAGTACGACTGGGGGAAACACCATATATTTT
j_gene: TRBJ1-5; v_gene: TRBV15; abundance: NA; d_gene: NA; CDR3aa: CATSGHNQPQHF; CDR3nt: TGTGCCACCAGCGGACATAATCAGCCCCAGCATTTT
j_gene: TRBJ1-1; v_gene: TRBV15; abundance: NA; d_gene: TRBD1; CDR3aa: CATSRRTGRHTEAFF; CDR3nt: TGTGCCACCAGCAGGAGGACAGGCCGGCACACTGAAGCTTTCTTT
j_gene: TRBJ1-6; v_gene: TRBV5-5; abundance: once; d_gene: TRBD1; CDR3aa: CASSWTGTNSPLHF; CDR3nt: TGTGCCAGCAGCTGGACAGGGACCAATTCACCCCTCCACTTT
j_gene: TRBJ2-7; v_gene: TRBV5-1; abundance: NA; d_gene: NA; CDR3aa: CASSRQVSSYEQYF; CDR3nt: TGCGCCAGCAGCCGGCAGGTTAGCTCCTACGAGCAGTACTTC
j_gene: TRBJ1-1; v_gene: TRBV9; abundance: NA; d_gene: TRBD1; CDR3aa: CASSVSPRTGRGTEAFF; CDR3nt: TGTGCCAGCAGCGTATCCCCCCGGACAGGGAGGGGTACTGAAGCTTTCTTT
j_gene: TRBJ1-5; v_gene: TRBV19; abundance: NA; d_gene: NA; CDR3aa: CASSQDSFNQPQHF; CDR3nt: TGTGCCAGTAGTCAAGACAGCTTCAATCAGCCCCAGCATTTT
j_gene: TRBJ1-1; v_gene: TRBV19; abundance: NA; d_gene: NA; CDR3aa: CASSLNRKNTEAFF; CDR3nt: TGTGCCAGTAGTCTGAACAGGAAGAACACTGAAGCTTTCTTT
j_gene: TRBJ1-2; v_gene: TRBV28; abundance: NA; d_gene: NA; CDR3aa: CASSLLYRSGYTF; CDR3nt: TGTGCCAGCAGTTTACTTTACCGCAGTGGCTACACCTTC
j_gene: TRBJ1-1; v_gene: TRBV27; abundance: NA; d_gene: NA; CDR3aa: CASSLFSDRPNTEAFF; CDR3nt: TGTGCCAGCAGTTTATTCTCGGACAGACCGAACACTGAAGCTTTCTTT
j_gene: TRBJ2-5; v_gene: TRBV5-6; abundance: once; d_gene: NA; CDR3aa: CASFHRRGRETQYF; CDR3nt: TGTGCCAGCTTCCACAGGAGGGGAAGGGAGACCCAGTACTTC
j_gene: TRBJ1-5; v_gene: TRBV13; abundance: NA; d_gene: NA; CDR3aa: CASSFGGNQPQHF; CDR3nt: TGTGCCAGCAGCTTCGGGGGCAATCAGCCCCAGCATTTT
j_gene: TRBJ1-2; v_gene: TRBV19; abundance: NA; d_gene: NA; CDR3aa: CASSAQGANYGYTF; CDR3nt: TGTGCCAGTAGCGCACAGGGAGCTAACTATGGCTACACCTTC
j_gene: TRBJ2-5; v_gene: TRBV7-9; abundance: NA; d_gene: NA; CDR3aa: CASSPGLGTRGQETQYF; CDR3nt: TGTGCCAGCAGTCCAGGATTAGGGACTAGGGGGCAGGAGACCCAGTACTTC
j_gene: TRBJ2-1; v_gene: TRBV3-1/TRBV3-2; abundance: NA; d_gene: TRBD2; CDR3aa: CASSQVGGGTNEQFF; CDR3nt: TGTGCCAGCAGCCAAGTGGGGGGAGGGACGAATGAGCAGTTCTTC
j_gene: TRBJ1-1; v_gene: TRBV19; abundance: NA; d_gene: TRBD1; CDR3aa: CASRFRDRENTEAFF; CDR3nt: TGTGCCAGTAGATTCCGGGACAGGGAGAACACTGAAGCTTTCTTT
j_gene: TRBJ1-5; v_gene: TRBV19; abundance: NA; d_gene: NA; CDR3aa: CASSPGVRQNQPQHF; CDR3nt: TGTGCCAGTAGTCCAGGTGTTAGGCAGAATCAGCCCCAGCATTTT
j_gene: TRBJ2-1; v_gene: TRBV7-8; abundance: NA; d_gene: TRBD1; CDR3aa: CASSPRQGSYNEQFF; CDR3nt: TGTGCCAGCAGCCCAAGACAGGGGTCCTACAATGAGCAGTTCTTC
j_gene: TRBJ1-2; v_gene: TRBV28; abundance: NA; d_gene: TRBD1; CDR3aa: CASRLQGASNYGYTF; CDR3nt: TGTGCCAGCAGACTACAGGGGGCCTCTAACTATGGCTACACCTTC
j_gene: TRBJ1-4; v_gene: TRBV2; abundance: NA; d_gene: NA; CDR3aa: CASTRGFPEKLFF; CDR3nt: TGTGCCAGCACACGGGGGTTCCCCGAAAAACTGTTTTTT
j_gene: TRBJ2-1; v_gene: TRBV3-1/TRBV3-2; abundance: NA; d_gene: NA; CDR3aa: CASSQRGGSYNEQFF; CDR3nt: TGTGCCAGCAGCCAACGTGGGGGGTCCTACAATGAGCAGTTCTTC